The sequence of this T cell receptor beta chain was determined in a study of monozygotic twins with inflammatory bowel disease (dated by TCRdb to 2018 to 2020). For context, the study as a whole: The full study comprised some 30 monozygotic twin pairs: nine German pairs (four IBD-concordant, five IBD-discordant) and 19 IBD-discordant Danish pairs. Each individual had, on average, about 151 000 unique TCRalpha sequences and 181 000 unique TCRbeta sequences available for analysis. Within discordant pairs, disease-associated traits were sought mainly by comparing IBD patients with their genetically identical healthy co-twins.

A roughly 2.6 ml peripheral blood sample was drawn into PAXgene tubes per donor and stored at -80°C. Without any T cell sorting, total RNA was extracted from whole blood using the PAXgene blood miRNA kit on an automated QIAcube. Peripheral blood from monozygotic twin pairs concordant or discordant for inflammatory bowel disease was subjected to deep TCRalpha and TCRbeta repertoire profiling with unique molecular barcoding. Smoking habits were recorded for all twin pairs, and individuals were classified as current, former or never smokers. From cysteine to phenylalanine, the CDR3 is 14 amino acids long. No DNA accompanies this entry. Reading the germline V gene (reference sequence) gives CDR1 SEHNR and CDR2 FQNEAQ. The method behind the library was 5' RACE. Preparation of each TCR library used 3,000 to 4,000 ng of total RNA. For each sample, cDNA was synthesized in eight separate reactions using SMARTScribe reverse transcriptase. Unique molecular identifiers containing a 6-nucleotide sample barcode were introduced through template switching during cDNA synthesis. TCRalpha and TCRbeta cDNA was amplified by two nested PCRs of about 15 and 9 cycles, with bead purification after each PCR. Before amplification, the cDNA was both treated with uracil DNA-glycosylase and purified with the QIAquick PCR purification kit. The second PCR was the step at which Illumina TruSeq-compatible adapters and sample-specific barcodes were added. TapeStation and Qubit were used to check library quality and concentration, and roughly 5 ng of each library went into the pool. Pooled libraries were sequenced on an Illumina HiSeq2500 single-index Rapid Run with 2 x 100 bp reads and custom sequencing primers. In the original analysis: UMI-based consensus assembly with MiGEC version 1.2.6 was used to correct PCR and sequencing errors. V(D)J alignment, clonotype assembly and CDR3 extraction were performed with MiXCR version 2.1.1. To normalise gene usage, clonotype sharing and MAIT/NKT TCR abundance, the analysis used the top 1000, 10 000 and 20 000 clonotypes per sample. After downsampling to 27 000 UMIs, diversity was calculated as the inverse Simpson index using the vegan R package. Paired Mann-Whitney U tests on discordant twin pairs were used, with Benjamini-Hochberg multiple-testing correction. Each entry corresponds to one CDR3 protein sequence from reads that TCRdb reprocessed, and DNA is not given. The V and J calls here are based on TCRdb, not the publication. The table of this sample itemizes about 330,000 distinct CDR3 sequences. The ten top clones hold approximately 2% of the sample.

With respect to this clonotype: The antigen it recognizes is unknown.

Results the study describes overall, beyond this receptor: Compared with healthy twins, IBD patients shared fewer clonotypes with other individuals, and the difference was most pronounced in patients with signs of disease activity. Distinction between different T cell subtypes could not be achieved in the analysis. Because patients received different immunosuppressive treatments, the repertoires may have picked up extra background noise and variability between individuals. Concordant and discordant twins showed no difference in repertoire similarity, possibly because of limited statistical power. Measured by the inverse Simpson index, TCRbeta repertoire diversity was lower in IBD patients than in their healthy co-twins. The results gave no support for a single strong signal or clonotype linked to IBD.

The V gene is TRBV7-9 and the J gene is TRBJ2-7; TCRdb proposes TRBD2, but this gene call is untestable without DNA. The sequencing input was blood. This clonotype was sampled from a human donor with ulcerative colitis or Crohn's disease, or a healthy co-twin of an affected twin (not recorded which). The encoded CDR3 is CASSLSRGPHEQYF.